This T cell receptor beta chain originates from a study of Graves' ophthalmopathy and Graves' hyperthyroidism. J gave up 0 bases and V 6 bases, and 10 bases lay outside the gene matches. The CDR3 extends over 16 amino acids. Germline-derived CDR1 and CDR2 are LGHDT and YNNKEL (reference sequence). This clonotype was observed many times. The antigen remains undetermined. RNA transcripts were the source from which TCR beta CDR3 regions were amplified. HTBI primers were employed in first-round RT-PCR, then a second-round multiplex PCR followed. TCRdb re-called the multiplex PCR reads through MiXCR, storing one row per CDR3 protein. The sample includes 150,000 or so distinct CDR3 sequences, under 45% of them seen just once. Study-wide findings and caveats: Sensitivity reached roughly 90% and specificity roughly 76% for a 13-signature model separating ophthalmopathy from stable hyperthyroidism.

The clonotype comes from a man between 25 and 39 years old with Graves' ophthalmopathy. V usage is TRBV3-1 and J usage is TRBJ1-2; 7 bases fit TRBD1. The sequenced sample was peripheral blood. CDR3 region: CASSPQGILSNYGYTF. The CDR3 DNA reads TGTGCCAGCAGTCCACAGGGGATCCTATCTAACTATGGCTACACCTTC.